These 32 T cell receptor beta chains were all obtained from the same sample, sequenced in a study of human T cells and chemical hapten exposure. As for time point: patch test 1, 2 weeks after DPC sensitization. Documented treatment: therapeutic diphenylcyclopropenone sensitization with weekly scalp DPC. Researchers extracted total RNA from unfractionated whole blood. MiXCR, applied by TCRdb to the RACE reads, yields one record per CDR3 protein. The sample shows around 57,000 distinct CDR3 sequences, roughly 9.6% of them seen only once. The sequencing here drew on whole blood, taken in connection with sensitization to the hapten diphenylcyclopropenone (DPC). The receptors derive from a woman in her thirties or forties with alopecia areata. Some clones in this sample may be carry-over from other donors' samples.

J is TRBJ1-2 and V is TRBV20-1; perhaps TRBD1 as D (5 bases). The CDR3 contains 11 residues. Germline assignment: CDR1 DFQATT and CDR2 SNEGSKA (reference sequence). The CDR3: CISMEGYGYTF. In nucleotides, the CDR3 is TGCATCTCAATGGAGGGGTATGGCTACACCTTC.

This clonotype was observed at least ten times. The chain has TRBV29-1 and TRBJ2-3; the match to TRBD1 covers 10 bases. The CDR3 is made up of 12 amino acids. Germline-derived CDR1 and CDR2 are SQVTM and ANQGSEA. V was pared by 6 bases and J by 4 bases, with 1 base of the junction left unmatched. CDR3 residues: CSVTGGADTQYF. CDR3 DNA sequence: TGCAGCGTGACAGGGGGCGCAGATACGCAGTATTTT.

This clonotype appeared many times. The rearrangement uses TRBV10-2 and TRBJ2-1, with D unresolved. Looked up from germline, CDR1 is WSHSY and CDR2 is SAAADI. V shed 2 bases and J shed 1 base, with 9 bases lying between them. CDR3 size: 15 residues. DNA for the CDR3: TGCGCCAGCAGTGAGATAATGGGGTCCTACAATGAGCAGTTCTTC. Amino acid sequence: CASSEIMGSYNEQFF.

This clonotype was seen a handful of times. CDR3 region: CASSPDRGLSNSPLHF. The DNA of the CDR3 is TGTGCCAGCAGCCCGGACAGGGGATTGAGCAATTCACCCCTCCACTTT. V and J are TRBV28 and TRBJ1-6; 9 positions match TRBD1. Germline CDR1 and CDR2: MDHEN and SYDVKM. V trimming: 6 bases; J trimming: 7 bases; junction bases outside the gene matches: 10. This CDR3 contains 16 residues.

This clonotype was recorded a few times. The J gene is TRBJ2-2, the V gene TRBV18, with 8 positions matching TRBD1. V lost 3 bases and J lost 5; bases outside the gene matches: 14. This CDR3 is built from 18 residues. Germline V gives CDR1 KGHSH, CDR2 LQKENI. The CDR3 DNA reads TGTGCCAGCTCACCTATTCTGAGGACAGGGTCAAAAACCGGGGAGCTGTTTTTT. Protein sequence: CASSPILRTGSKTGELFF.

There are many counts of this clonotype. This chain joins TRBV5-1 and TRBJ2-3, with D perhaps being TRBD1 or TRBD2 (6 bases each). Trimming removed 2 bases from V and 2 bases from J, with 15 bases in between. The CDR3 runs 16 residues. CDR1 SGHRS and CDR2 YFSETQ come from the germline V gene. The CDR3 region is CASSFGGRVTTDTQYF. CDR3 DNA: TGCGCCAGCAGCTTTGGGGGGCGCGTCACCACAGATACGCAGTATTTT.

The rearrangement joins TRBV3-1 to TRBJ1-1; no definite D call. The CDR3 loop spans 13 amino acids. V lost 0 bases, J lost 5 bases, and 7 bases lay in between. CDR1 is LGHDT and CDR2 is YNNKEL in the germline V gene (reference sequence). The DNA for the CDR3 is TGTGCCAGCAGCCAAGAGGGTAAGACTGAAGCTTTCTTT. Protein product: CASSQEGKTEAFF.

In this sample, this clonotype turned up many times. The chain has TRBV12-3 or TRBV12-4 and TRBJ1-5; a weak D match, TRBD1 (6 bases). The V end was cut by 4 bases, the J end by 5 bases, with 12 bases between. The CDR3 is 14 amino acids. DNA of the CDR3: TGTGCCAGCAGTTCGGACAGAATCTATCAGCCCCAGCATTTT. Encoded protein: CASSSDRIYQPQHF.

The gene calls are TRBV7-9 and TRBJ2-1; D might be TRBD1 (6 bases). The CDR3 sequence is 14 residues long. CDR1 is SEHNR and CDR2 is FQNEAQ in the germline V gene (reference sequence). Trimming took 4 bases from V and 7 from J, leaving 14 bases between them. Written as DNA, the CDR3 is TGTGCCAGCAGCTCCGGGGCAGGGGTGAATGAGCAGTTCTTC. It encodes CASSSGAGVNEQFF.

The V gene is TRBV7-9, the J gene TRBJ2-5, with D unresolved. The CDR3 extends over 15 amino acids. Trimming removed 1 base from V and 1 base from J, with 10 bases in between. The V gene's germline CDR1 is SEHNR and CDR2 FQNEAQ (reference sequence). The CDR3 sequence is CASSLDFTLQETQYF. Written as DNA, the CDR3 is TGTGCCAGCAGCTTAGATTTTACCCTCCAAGAGACCCAGTACTTC.

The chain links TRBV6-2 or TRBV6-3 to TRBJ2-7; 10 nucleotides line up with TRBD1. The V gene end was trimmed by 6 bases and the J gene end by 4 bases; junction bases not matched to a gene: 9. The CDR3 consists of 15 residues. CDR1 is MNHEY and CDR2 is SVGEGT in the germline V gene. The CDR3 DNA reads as TGTGCCAGCAGCTCTCGACAGGGGGCGGGGTACGAGCAGTACTTC. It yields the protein CASSSRQGAGYEQYF.

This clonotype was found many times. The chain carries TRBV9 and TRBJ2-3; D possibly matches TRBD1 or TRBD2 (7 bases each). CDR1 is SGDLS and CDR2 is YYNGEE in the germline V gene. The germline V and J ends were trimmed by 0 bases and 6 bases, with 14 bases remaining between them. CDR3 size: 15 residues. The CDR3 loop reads CASSVEGGGIDTQYF. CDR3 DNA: TGTGCCAGCAGCGTAGAGGGAGGGGGCATCGATACGCAGTATTTT.

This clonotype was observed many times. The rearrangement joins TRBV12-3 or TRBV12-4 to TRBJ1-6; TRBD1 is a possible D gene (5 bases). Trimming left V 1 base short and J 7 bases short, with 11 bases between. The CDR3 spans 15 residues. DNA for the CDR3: TGTGCCAGCAGTTTAGTAGCAGGGACGAATTCACCCCTCCACTTT. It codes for CASSLVAGTNSPLHF.

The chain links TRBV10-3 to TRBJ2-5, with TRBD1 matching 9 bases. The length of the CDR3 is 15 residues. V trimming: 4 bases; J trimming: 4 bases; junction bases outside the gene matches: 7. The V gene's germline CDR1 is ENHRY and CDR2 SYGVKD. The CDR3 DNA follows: TGTGCCATCAGTGGGGGACAGGGTCCCCTAGAGACCCAGTACTTC. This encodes CAISGGQGPLETQYF.

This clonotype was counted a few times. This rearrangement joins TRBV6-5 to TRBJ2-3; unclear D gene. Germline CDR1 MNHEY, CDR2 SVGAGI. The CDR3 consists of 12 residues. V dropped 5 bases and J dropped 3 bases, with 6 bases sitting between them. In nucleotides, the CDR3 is TGTGCCAGCAGTACAGCGACAGATACGCAGTATTTT. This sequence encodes CASSTATDTQYF.

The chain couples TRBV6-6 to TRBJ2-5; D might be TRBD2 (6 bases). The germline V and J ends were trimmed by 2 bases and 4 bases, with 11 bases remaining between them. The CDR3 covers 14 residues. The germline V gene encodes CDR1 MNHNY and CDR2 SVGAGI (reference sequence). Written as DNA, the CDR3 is TGTGCCAGCAGTTACGGGCAGGGAGGAGAGACCCAGTACTTC. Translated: CASSYGQGGETQYF.

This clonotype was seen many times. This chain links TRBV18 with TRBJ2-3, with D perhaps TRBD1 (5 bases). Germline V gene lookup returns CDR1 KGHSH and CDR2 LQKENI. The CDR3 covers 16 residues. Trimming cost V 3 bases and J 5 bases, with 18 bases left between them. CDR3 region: CASSPTHQGTGDTQYF. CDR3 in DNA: TGTGCCAGCTCACCGACCCACCAGGGTACGGGAGATACGCAGTATTTT.

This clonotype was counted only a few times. CDR3 DNA sequence: TGTGCCAGTTCCCGGGAGGGGTCGGAGACCCAGTACTTC. This encodes CASSREGSETQYF. This chain joins TRBV28 and TRBJ2-5, with 8 bases lining up with TRBD2. CDR1 MDHEN and CDR2 SYDVKM come from the germline V gene. V trimming: 9 bases; J trimming: 5 bases; junction bases outside the gene matches: 8. The CDR3 spans 13 residues.

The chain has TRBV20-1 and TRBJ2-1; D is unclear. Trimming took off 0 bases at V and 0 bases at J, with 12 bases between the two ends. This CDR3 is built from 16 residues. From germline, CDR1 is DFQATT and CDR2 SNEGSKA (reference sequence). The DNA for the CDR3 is TGCAGTGCTAGAGATTTGGGCTGGAGCTCCTACAATGAGCAGTTCTTC. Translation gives CSARDLGWSSYNEQFF.

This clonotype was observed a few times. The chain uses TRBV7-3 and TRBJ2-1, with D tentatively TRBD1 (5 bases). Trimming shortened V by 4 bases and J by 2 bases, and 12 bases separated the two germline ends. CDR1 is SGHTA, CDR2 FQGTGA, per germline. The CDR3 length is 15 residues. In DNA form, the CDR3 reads TGTGCCAGCAGCTCCCCTCAGGGCCCCTACAATGAGCAGTTCTTC. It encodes CASSSPQGPYNEQFF.

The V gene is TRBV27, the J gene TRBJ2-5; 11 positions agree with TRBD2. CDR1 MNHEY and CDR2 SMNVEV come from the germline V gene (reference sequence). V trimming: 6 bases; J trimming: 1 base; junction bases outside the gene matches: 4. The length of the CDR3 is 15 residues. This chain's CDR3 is CASRRLAGTQETQYF. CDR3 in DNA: TGTGCCAGCAGAAGACTAGCGGGGACCCAAGAGACCCAGTACTTC.

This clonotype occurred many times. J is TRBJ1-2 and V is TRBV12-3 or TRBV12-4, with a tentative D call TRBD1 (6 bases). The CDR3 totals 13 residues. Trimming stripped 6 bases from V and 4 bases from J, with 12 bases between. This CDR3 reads CASSPTGPYGYTF. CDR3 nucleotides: TGTGCCAGCAGCCCCACAGGGCCCTATGGCTACACCTTC.

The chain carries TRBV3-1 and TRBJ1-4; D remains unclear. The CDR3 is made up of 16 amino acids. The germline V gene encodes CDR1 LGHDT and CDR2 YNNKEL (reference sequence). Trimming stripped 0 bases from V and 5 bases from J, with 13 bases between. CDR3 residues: CASSQDPVRSNEKLFF. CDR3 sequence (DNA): TGTGCCAGCAGCCAAGATCCCGTCAGGTCCAATGAAAAACTGTTTTTT.

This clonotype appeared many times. The CDR3 nucleotides are TGTGCCAGCTCACGTTACGACGGGAGTGCCCACAATGAGCAGTTCTTC. Translated, it gives CASSRYDGSAHNEQFF. The rearrangement joins TRBV18 to TRBJ2-1, with D perhaps TRBD2 (6 bases). V was clipped by 4 bases and J by 5 bases, with 18 bases between them. CDR1 and CDR2 from the germline V gene are KGHSH and LQKENI. This CDR3 contains 16 residues.

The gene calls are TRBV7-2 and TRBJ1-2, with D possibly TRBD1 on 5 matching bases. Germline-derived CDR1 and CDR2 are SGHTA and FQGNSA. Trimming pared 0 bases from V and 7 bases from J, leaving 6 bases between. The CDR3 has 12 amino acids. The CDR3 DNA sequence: TGTGCCAGCAGCTTAGCCGGGACTGGCTACACCTTC. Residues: CASSLAGTGYTF.

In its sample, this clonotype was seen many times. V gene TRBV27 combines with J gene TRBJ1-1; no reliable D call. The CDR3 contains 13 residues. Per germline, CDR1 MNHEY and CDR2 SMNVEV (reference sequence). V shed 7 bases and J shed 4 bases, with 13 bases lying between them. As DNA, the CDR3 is TGTGCCAGCATCCAACTCGGGAGCACTGAAGCTTTCTTT. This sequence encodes CASIQLGSTEAFF.

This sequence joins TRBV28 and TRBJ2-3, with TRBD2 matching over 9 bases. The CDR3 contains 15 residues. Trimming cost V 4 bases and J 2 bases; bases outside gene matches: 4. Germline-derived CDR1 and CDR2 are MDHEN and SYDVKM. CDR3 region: CASSSAGGYTDTQYF. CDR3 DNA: TGTGCCAGCAGTTCAGCGGGGGGCTACACAGATACGCAGTATTTT.

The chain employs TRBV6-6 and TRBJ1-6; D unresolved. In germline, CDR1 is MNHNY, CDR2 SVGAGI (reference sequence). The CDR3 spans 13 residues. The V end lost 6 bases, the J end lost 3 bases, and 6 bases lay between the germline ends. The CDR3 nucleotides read TGTGCCAGCAGGTCAGACTATAATTCACCCCTCCACTTT. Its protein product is CASRSDYNSPLHF.

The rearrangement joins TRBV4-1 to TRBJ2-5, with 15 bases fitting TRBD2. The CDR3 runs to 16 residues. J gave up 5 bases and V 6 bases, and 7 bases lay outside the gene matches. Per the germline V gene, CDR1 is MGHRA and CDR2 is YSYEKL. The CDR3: CASRRTSGRASETQYF. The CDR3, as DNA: TGCGCCAGCAGAAGGACTAGCGGGAGGGCCAGTGAGACCCAGTACTTC.

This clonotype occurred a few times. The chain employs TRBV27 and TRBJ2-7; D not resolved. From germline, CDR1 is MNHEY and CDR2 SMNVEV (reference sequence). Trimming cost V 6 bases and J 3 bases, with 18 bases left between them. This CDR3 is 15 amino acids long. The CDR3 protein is CASRLNMGPLYEQYF. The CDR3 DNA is TGTGCCAGCAGACTGAACATGGGTCCTCTCTACGAGCAGTACTTC.

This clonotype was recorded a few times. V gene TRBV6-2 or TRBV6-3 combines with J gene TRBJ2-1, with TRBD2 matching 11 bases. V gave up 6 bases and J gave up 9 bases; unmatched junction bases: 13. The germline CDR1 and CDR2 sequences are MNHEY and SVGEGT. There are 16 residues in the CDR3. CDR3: CASSPLTSGKPGEQFF. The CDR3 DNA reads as TGTGCCAGCAGCCCCCTGACTAGCGGGAAGCCTGGTGAGCAGTTCTTC.

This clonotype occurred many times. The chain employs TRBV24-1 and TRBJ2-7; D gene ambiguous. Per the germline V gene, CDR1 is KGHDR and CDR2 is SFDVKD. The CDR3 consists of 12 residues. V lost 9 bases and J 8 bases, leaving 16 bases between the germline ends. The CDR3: CATGPCHIKQYF. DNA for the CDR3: TGTGCCACCGGACCGTGTCACATCAAGCAGTACTTC.